This passage covers 26 T cell receptor beta chains from one sample sequenced in a study of blood T cell repertoires in COVID-19. TCRdb's copy holds only in-frame clones and misses some; the assay was immunoSEQ multiplex PCR. The table shows a few hundred thousand clones, with around 85% occurring only once. The sequenced sample consisted of peripheral blood. Receptor source: a woman aged 18-30 years with acute or convalescent COVID-19.

The chain combines TRBV2 with TRBJ1-5, with a tentative D call TRBD1 (6 bases). Looked up from germline, CDR1 is SNHLY and CDR2 is FYNNEI. Trimming took off 8 bases at V and 7 bases at J, with 18 bases between the two ends. The CDR3 consists of 14 residues. DNA for the CDR3: TGTGCCAGCCGAACGGCAGGGGACGGACAGCCCCAGCATTTT. Protein product: CASRTAGDGQPQHF.

This rearrangement joins TRBV19 to TRBJ2-2; D is possibly TRBD2 (6 bases). The germline V gene has CDR1 LNHDA and CDR2 SQIVND (reference sequence). V lost 10 bases, J lost 6 bases, and 12 bases lay in between. This CDR3 comprises 12 residues. In DNA, the CDR3 is TGTGCCACCAAGAGGGACTCCGGGGAGCTGTTTTTT. Its translation: CATKRDSGELFF.

V and J are TRBV15 and TRBJ1-2; the D gene is possibly TRBD1 (6 bases). The germline V gene encodes CDR1 LNHNV and CDR2 YYDKDF (reference sequence). This CDR3 has 15 residues. Trimming took 3 bases from V and 8 from J, leaving 19 bases between them. The CDR3 region is CATSSRGALFSGYTF. The DNA for the CDR3 is TGTGCCACCAGCAGCCGGGGGGCGCTTTTCAGCGGCTACACCTTC. Full variable domain (rest looked up from reference TRBV15 and TRBJ1-2): DAMVIQNPRYQVTQFGKPVTLSCSQTLNHNVMYWYQQKSSQAPKLLFHYYDKDFNNEADTPDNFQSRRPNTSFCFLDIRSPGLGDTAMYLCATSSRGALFSGYTFGSGTRLTVV.

CDR3 loop: CASSRLRGNIQYF. In DNA, the CDR3 is TGTGCCAGCAGCCGTCTGAGAGGAAACATTCAGTACTTC. The chain is built from TRBV7-9 and TRBJ2-4; D is unclear. CDR3 length: 13 residues. Trimming took 5 bases from V and 6 from J, leaving 11 bases between them. The germline CDR1 and CDR2 sequences are SEHNR and FQNEAQ (reference sequence).

This rearrangement joins TRBV6-1 to TRBJ2-6, with TRBD1 matching over 7 bases. The CDR3 loop spans 17 amino acids. Germline V gene sequence: CDR1 MNHNS, CDR2 SASEGT. Trimming cost V 4 bases and J 0 bases; bases outside gene matches: 6. CDR3 nucleotides: TGTGCCAGCAGTGCACCGGGACAGTTCTCTGGGGCCAACGTCCTGACTTTC. Protein sequence: CASSAPGQFSGANVLTF.

This clone was recorded only once. This chain uses TRBV19 with TRBJ1-4; 8 bases match TRBD1. The V gene end was trimmed by 7 bases and the J gene end by 8 bases; junction bases not matched to a gene: 9. Per germline, CDR1 LNHDA and CDR2 SQIVND (reference sequence). This CDR3 has 14 amino acids. The CDR3: CASKLQGAEEKLFF. The CDR3 DNA sequence: TGTGCCAGTAAGCTTCAGGGGGCGGAAGAAAAACTGTTTTTT.

The chain has TRBV29-1 and TRBJ2-7; 10 bases are a match to TRBD1. J gave up 6 bases and V 7 bases, and 9 bases lay outside the gene matches. The length of the CDR3 is 13 residues. Per the germline V gene, CDR1 is SQVTM and CDR2 is ANQGSEA. The CDR3 DNA sequence: TGCAGCGCTGGGGGACAGGGGCAGGGCGAGCAGTACTTC. Its protein product is CSAGGQGQGEQYF.

The chain carries TRBV27 and TRBJ2-7, with 12 bases that match TRBD2. Germline CDR1 is MNHEY and CDR2 is SMNVEV (reference sequence). CDR3 length: 15 amino acids. V was clipped by 5 bases and J by 3 bases; unmatched bases: 5. CDR3 amino acids: CASSTLLAGGYEQYF. For the CDR3, the DNA is TGTGCCAGCAGTACACTACTAGCGGGAGGCTACGAGCAGTACTTC.

This sequence joins TRBV3-1 (or the pseudogene TRBV3-2) and TRBJ1-1; 7 nucleotides agree with TRBD1. The trim removed 4 bases at V and 5 bases at J, leaving 4 bases unmatched. CDR1 and CDR2 (germline): LGHDT, YNNKEL (reference sequence). This CDR3 has 13 residues. The CDR3 here is CASSLGTVTEAFF. For the CDR3, the DNA is TGTGCCAGCAGCCTAGGGACAGTGACTGAAGCTTTCTTT.

This sequence joins TRBV18 and TRBJ1-1; 8 nucleotides agree with TRBD1. There are 14 residues in the CDR3. V lost 3 bases, J lost 3 bases, and 3 bases stayed unmatched. From germline, CDR1 is KGHSH and CDR2 LQKENI. The CDR3 bases are TGTGCCAGCTCACCCTCGGACAGGGACACTGAAGCTTTCTTT. It yields the protein CASSPSDRDTEAFF.

The V call is TRBV4-1, the J call TRBJ2-7; 8 nucleotides align to TRBD2. The CDR3 sequence is 13 residues long. V trimming: 8 bases; J trimming: 4 bases; junction bases outside the gene matches: 7. Germline assignment: CDR1 MGHRA and CDR2 YSYEKL. This CDR3 is CASRSGGGYEQYF. The DNA for the CDR3 is TGCGCCAGCCGTTCCGGGGGGGGTTACGAGCAGTACTTC.

J is TRBJ2-7 and V is TRBV28, with TRBD2 matching over 8 bases. V was clipped by 3 bases and J by 7 bases; unmatched bases: 8. CDR3 size: 14 residues. Germline V lookup: CDR1 MDHEN, CDR2 SYDVKM. The CDR3 DNA reads as TGTGCCAGCAGTTTTTGGGCGGGAGGAGGAGAGCAGTACTTC. Translated: CASSFWAGGGEQYF.

The chain employs TRBV4-1 and TRBJ2-2; 9 nucleotides agree with TRBD2. In germline, CDR1 is MGHRA, CDR2 YSYEKL. This CDR3 spans 20 amino acids. V dropped 2 bases and J dropped 1; count of bases not matched to a gene: 14. CDR3 sequence reads: CASSQPKLFSGGWNTGELFF. The CDR3 DNA reads TGCGCCAGCAGCCAACCCAAATTGTTTAGCGGGGGCTGGAACACCGGGGAGCTGTTTTTT.

V usage is TRBV2 and J usage is TRBJ2-5, with TRBD2 matching over 9 bases. J gave up 4 bases and V 5 bases, and 5 bases lay outside the gene matches. The CDR3 extends over 14 amino acids. The germline V gene encodes CDR1 SNHLY and CDR2 FYNNEI. The CDR3 bases are TGTGCCAGCAGTCGGCTAGCGGGAACAGAGACCCAGTACTTC. Its protein product is CASSRLAGTETQYF.

V gene TRBV19 combines with J gene TRBJ1-5; the D is unclear. CDR1 and CDR2 from the germline V gene are LNHDA and SQIVND (reference sequence). CDR3 length equals 16 residues. Trimming removed 6 bases at V and 7 bases at J, with 22 bases between. CDR3 amino acids: CASREGGAEPGQPQHF. The CDR3 bases are TGTGCCAGTAGGGAGGGAGGTGCGGAACCGGGACAGCCCCAGCATTTT.

The chain recombines TRBV28 with TRBJ1-5; TRBD1 agrees at 7 bases. Germline CDR1 is MDHEN and CDR2 is SYDVKM. Germline trimming cut 4 bases from V and 4 bases from J; bases unmatched to any gene: 7. The CDR3 sequence is 15 residues long. The CDR3 DNA reads TGTGCCAGCAGTTCCCTACAGGGGTTTAATCAGCCCCAGCATTTT. Protein product: CASSSLQGFNQPQHF.

This clone was seen a single time. The V and J genes are TRBV27 and TRBJ2-3; possibly TRBD2 for D (6 bases). The germline gives CDR1 MNHEY, CDR2 SMNVEV (reference sequence). The CDR3 has 15 residues. Deletions cut 3 bases from V and 1 base from J, with 11 bases between. CDR3 loop: CASSLGGEGTDTQYF. In DNA form, the CDR3 reads TGTGCCAGCAGTTTGGGGGGAGAGGGCACAGATACGCAGTATTTT.

This clone was observed a few times. This chain connects TRBV2 to TRBJ1-1; 7 bases line up with TRBD1. Germline loops: CDR1 SNHLY, CDR2 FYNNEI. V gave up 4 bases and J gave up 5 bases; unmatched junction bases: 7. The CDR3 extends over 14 amino acids. In DNA form, the CDR3 reads TGTGCCAGCAGTGCTGACAGGGCGGTAACTGAAGCTTTCTTT. Its translation: CASSADRAVTEAFF.

The chain recombines TRBV19 with TRBJ1-1; D is possibly TRBD1 (5 bases). The CDR3 length is 12 residues. Germline CDR1 reads LNHDA; CDR2 reads SQIVND (reference sequence). The V end was cut by 8 bases, the J end by 1 base, with 8 bases between. CDR3: CASPDRNTEAFF. The CDR3 DNA sequence: TGTGCCAGTCCCGACAGGAACACTGAAGCTTTCTTT.

V usage is TRBV9 and J usage is TRBJ2-7; D gene uncertain. Germline V gives CDR1 SGDLS, CDR2 YYNGEE. V was clipped by 3 bases and J by 2 bases, with 9 bases between them. This CDR3 has 13 amino acids. In DNA, the CDR3 is TGTGCCAGCAGCGAGGCAGGTACCTACGAGCAGTACTTC. Protein sequence: CASSEAGTYEQYF.

Only a few counts were recorded for this clone. J is TRBJ1-1 and V is TRBV12-3 or TRBV12-4, with unresolved D. Trimming cost V 1 base and J 4 bases, with 4 bases left between them. CDR3 length: 12 amino acids. CDR3 amino acids: CASSLGSTEAFF. In DNA, the CDR3 is TGTGCCAGCAGTTTAGGTAGCACTGAAGCTTTCTTT.

The CDR3 here is CASSPTSGELFF. The CDR3 DNA reads TGTGCCAGCAGCCCCACTTCCGGGGAGCTGTTTTTT. The genes are TRBV5-8 and TRBJ2-2; D uncertain. CDR3 length: 12 residues. Trimming removed 4 bases at V and 6 bases at J, with 7 bases between. From germline, CDR1 is SGHTS and CDR2 YDEGEE. The full variable domain, rest sourced from reference TRBV5-8 and TRBJ2-2, is EAGVTQSPTHLIKTRGQQATLRCSPISGHTSVYWYQQALGLGLQFLLWYDEGEERNRGNFPPRFSGRQFPNYSSELNVNALELEDSALYLCASSPTSGELFFGEGSRLTVL.

The rearrangement links TRBV5-1 to TRBJ2-7, with 7 positions matching TRBD1. This CDR3 is built from 15 residues. The trim removed 1 base at V and 2 bases at J, leaving 6 bases unmatched. Germline lookup yields CDR1 SGHRS and CDR2 YFSETQ. CDR3 nucleotides: TGCGCCAGCAGCTTGAATCAGGGGGATCCCTACGAGCAGTACTTC. Translated, it gives CASSLNQGDPYEQYF. Looking up the rest from reference TRBV5-1 and TRBJ2-7 gives the full variable domain: KAGVTQTPRYLIKTRGQQVTLSCSPISGHRSVSWYQQTPGQGLQFLFEYFSETQRNKGNFPGRFSGRQFSNSRSEMNVSTLELGDSALYLCASSLNQGDPYEQYFGPGTRLTVT.

This chain connects TRBV6-5 to TRBJ1-2; D not certain. This CDR3 is built from 14 residues. V was shortened by 6 bases and J by 4 bases, with 15 bases between the two germline ends. CDR1 and CDR2 from the germline V gene are MNHEY and SVGAGI. CDR3 amino acids: CASSPLEGSYGYTF. CDR3 nucleotide sequence: TGTGCCAGCAGCCCCTTGGAGGGTAGCTATGGCTACACCTTC.

This clone occurred a few times. The chain links TRBV6-6 to TRBJ1-2; maybe TRBD1 (6 bases). V was cut by 2 bases and J by 3 bases, with 13 bases left in between. The CDR3 runs 15 residues. Germline V lookup: CDR1 MNHNY, CDR2 SVGAGI (reference sequence). The CDR3 coding sequence is TGTGCCAGCAGTTACCGGACATCAGGGGACTATGGCTACACCTTC. Protein: CASSYRTSGDYGYTF.

The CDR3 sequence: CASREDRLNTEAFF. CDR3 sequence (DNA): TGTGCCAGCAGAGAGGACAGGCTAAACACTGAAGCTTTCTTT. The chain recombines TRBV6-5 with TRBJ1-1; 7 bases fit TRBD1. This CDR3 has 14 residues. V lost 6 bases, J lost 2 bases, and 6 bases stayed unmatched. Germline assignment: CDR1 MNHEY and CDR2 SVGAGI.